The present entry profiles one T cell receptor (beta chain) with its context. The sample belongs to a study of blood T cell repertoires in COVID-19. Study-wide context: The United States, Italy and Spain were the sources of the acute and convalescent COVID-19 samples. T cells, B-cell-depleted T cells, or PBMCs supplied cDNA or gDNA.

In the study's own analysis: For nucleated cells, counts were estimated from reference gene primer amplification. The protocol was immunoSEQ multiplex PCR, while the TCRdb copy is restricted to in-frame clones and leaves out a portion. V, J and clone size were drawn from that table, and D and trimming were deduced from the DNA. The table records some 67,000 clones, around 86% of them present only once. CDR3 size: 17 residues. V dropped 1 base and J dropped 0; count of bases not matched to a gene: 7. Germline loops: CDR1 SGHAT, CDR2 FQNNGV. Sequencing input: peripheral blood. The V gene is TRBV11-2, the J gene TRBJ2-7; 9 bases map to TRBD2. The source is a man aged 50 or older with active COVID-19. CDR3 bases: TGTGCCAGCAGCTTAGTGGCTAGCGGGACAGTCTCCTACGAGCAGTACTTC. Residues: CASSLVASGTVSYEQYF.